Below are 7 T cell receptor beta chains sequenced from a single sample in a study of OX40 agonist ivuxolimab in advanced cancers. Clones were sequenced by immunoSEQ multiplex PCR, and TCRdb holds only the in-frame ones, with some missing. Of 70,000 to 90,000 clones in the sample, roughly 80% were seen once. The source material was CD4+ or CD8+ T cells sorted from blood, sampled in a trial of the OX40 agonist ivuxolimab. These receptors were taken from an adult with an advanced solid tumor such as melanoma, head and neck, liver or kidney cancer.

This clone was picked up a small number of times. The chain combines TRBV29-1 with TRBJ1-2; tentative D call: TRBD1 (5 bases). CDR3 length equals 11 residues. Deletions cut 4 bases from V and 7 bases from J, with 10 bases between. Germline loops: CDR1 SQVTM, CDR2 ANQGSEA. CDR3 nucleotides: TGCAGCGTTGGAGGGGCGAGTGGCTACACCTTC. Its protein product is CSVGGASGYTF.

V is TRBV18 and J is TRBJ1-1; the D is unclear. This CDR3 is built from 12 residues. CDR1 is KGHSH, CDR2 LQKENI, per germline. V lost 3 bases and J lost 8, with 10 bases in between. The CDR3 reads CASSPHAGEAFF. In DNA, the CDR3 is TGTGCCAGCTCACCGCACGCGGGGGAAGCTTTCTTT.

This clone has more than one count but fewer than ten. J is TRBJ2-5 and V is TRBV7-6, with unresolved D. The CDR3 length is 13 residues. Per the germline V gene, CDR1 is SGHVS and CDR2 is FNYEAQ. Between the trimmed V and J ends, which lost 5 bases and 5 bases, there was a span of 12 bases. The CDR3 DNA follows: TGTGCCAGCAGCCAGGACCTGGGGGAGACCCAGTACTTC. Translation: CASSQDLGETQYF.

This chain uses TRBV7-3 with TRBJ2-6; no clear D gene. Germline assignment: CDR1 SGHTA and CDR2 FQGTGA. The CDR3 sequence is 15 residues long. Trimming pared 2 bases from V and 3 bases from J, leaving 8 bases between. CDR3 in amino acids: CASSLGLLGANVLTF. The DNA of the CDR3 is TGTGCCAGCAGCTTAGGTCTGCTTGGGGCCAACGTCCTGACTTTC.

This chain joins TRBV10-3 and TRBJ1-2; D remains ambiguous. Germline V gene sequence: CDR1 ENHRY, CDR2 SYGVKD. Trimming pared 9 bases from V and 4 bases from J, leaving 15 bases between. The CDR3 spans 13 residues. This CDR3 is CAMAGSSFYGYTF. CDR3 nucleotide sequence: TGTGCCATGGCCGGGTCCTCCTTCTATGGCTACACCTTC.

This chain links TRBV2 with TRBJ2-4, with 8 bases that match TRBD2. The CDR3 covers 13 residues. Germline CDR1 reads SNHLY; CDR2 reads FYNNEI. The junction had 4 bases not matched to a gene; V was cut back by 4 bases and J by 8 bases. The CDR3 is CASSGYGGDIQYF. CDR3 bases: TGTGCCAGCAGTGGGTACGGGGGGGACATTCAGTACTTC. Filled out from reference TRBV2 and TRBJ2-4, the complete variable domain reads EPEVTQTPSHQVTQMGQEVILRCVPISNHLYFYWYRQILGQKVEFLVSFYNNEISEKSEIFDDQFSVERPDGSNFTLKIRSTKLEDSAMYFCASSGYGGDIQYFGAGTRLSVL.

This clone has just one count. This sequence joins TRBV25-1 and TRBJ1-2; D unclear. In germline, CDR1 is MGHDK, CDR2 SYGVNS. The V gene lost 5 bases and the J gene lost 12 bases, with 13 bases spanning the gap. CDR3 length: 11 amino acids. The CDR3 bases are TGTGCCAGCAGTTCGGAAACAGCTCACACCTTC. This translates into CASSSETAHTF.